Presented here are 31 T cell receptor beta chains from one specimen sequenced in a study of control samples from healthy donors and cancer patients (dated by TCRdb to 2020 to 2022). The receptor library was made with the immunoSEQ multiplex PCR assay. In its TCRdb copy, this immuneACCESS table keeps in-frame sequences only and misses some clones. Where compared with another copy, unresolved V genes explain less than half of these, and the others have no known cause. A total of some 190,000 clones appear in this sample, 91% of them only once. The biggest ten clones account for 1.8% of the sample. Specimen: blood. All receptors derive from a young man in good health.

V gene TRBV5-5 combines with J gene TRBJ2-2; possible D gene TRBD2, 6 bases. The V end lost 2 bases, the J end lost 7 bases, and 21 bases lay between the germline ends. There are 17 residues in the CDR3. CDR1 is SGHKS and CDR2 is YYEKEE in the germline V gene (reference sequence). The CDR3 region has the DNA TGTGCCAGCAGCTTTGCGGGATCCCTCGGTCGGGTCGGGGAGCTGTTTTTT. Its protein product is CASSFAGSLGRVGELFF.

The gene calls are TRBV27 and TRBJ2-7, with TRBD1 matching 7 bases. The CDR3 contains 15 residues. J gave up 4 bases and V 5 bases, and 11 bases lay outside the gene matches. The germline V gene has CDR1 MNHEY and CDR2 SMNVEV (reference sequence). The CDR3 DNA reads as TGTGCCAGCAGTGACCCACAGGGGCGAGTATACGAGCAGTACTTC. Translated: CASSDPQGRVYEQYF.

This sequence joins TRBV11-2 and TRBJ1-1; perhaps TRBD1 as D (5 bases). This CDR3 is 14 amino acids long. Trimming stripped 0 bases from V and 5 bases from J, with 10 bases between. From germline, CDR1 is SGHAT and CDR2 FQNNGV. The CDR3 protein is CASSLDRASTEAFF. The CDR3 DNA reads TGTGCCAGCAGCTTAGACAGGGCTTCGACTGAAGCTTTCTTT.

Here the CDR3 reads CASSGGGRSGTGELFF. Here the CDR3 DNA reads TGTGCCAGCAGTGGTGGAGGCCGCTCGGGAACCGGGGAGCTGTTTTTT. The chain employs TRBV2 and TRBJ2-2, with a tentative D call TRBD2 (5 bases). Per the germline V gene, CDR1 is SNHLY and CDR2 is FYNNEI. The CDR3 is made up of 16 amino acids. V was cut by 4 bases and J by 5 bases, with 17 bases left in between.

The chain carries TRBV21-1 and TRBJ1-5; the table's D call, TRBD1, was not checked against the DNA. TRBV21-1 is shown as a pseudogene. This CDR3 has 20 amino acids. CDR3 residues: CASSKEVGGTGSYSNQPQHF. The CDR3 DNA sequence: TGTGCCAGCAGCAAAGAGGTGGGTGGGACAGGGTCATATAGCAATCAGCCCCAGCATTTT.

This chain connects TRBV9 to TRBJ1-1; 7 positions agree with TRBD1. Germline V gene data show CDR1 as SGDLS and CDR2 as YYNGEE. Losses at the gene ends were 4 bases for V and 6 bases for J; bases not matched to a gene: 6. The CDR3 has 13 amino acids. The CDR3 loop is CASSSRGGSEAFF. CDR3 nucleotides: TGTGCCAGCAGCTCCAGGGGGGGCTCTGAAGCTTTCTTT.

V is TRBV7-5 and J is TRBJ1-1; the table calls TRBD1, which could not be checked here. TRBV7-5 is termed a pseudogene. CDR3 length equals 17 residues. In nucleotides, the CDR3 is TGTGTCAGAAGCTCACCATGGACAGGGGGCTTGAACACTGAAGCTTTCTTT. This sequence encodes CVRSSPWTGGLNTEAFF.

This chain joins TRBV9 and TRBJ2-3, with 12 bases that match TRBD2. Trimming at V came to 4 bases and at J to 0 bases, leaving 9 bases not matched to a gene. Germline loops: CDR1 SGDLS, CDR2 YYNGEE. This CDR3 is built from 18 residues. The DNA of the CDR3 is TGTGCCAGCAGCTCCGGACTAGCGGGGCTTACTAGCACAGATACGCAGTATTTT. The encoded protein is CASSSGLAGLTSTDTQYF. Full variable domain (remainder filled in from reference TRBV9 and TRBJ2-3): DSGVTQTPKHLITATGQRVTLRCSPRSGDLSVYWYQQSLDQGLQFLIQYYNGEERAKGNILERFSAQQFPDLHSELNLSSLELGDSALYFCASSSGLAGLTSTDTQYFGPGTRLTVL.

As DNA, the CDR3 is TGTGCCAGCAGTTTCAGAACGGGGGGCACAGATACGCAGTATTTT. Protein product: CASSFRTGGTDTQYF. The chain carries TRBV27 and TRBJ2-3, with a possible D match to TRBD2 (6 bases). The ends were cut back, 3 bases at V and 1 base at J, with 11 bases in the middle. Germline CDR1 reads MNHEY; CDR2 reads SMNVEV (reference sequence). The CDR3 is 15 amino acids.

This clone was seen only once. This chain connects TRBV6-5 to TRBJ1-4; D possibly corresponds to TRBD1 (6 bases). This CDR3 has 12 amino acids. V was shortened by 5 bases and J by 12 bases, with 13 bases between the two germline ends. CDR1 is MNHEY and CDR2 is SVGAGI in the germline V gene. CDR3 sequence reads: CASSNVRGELFF. CDR3 coding DNA: TGTGCCAGCAGTAATGTTAGGGGGGAACTGTTTTTT.

The chain recombines TRBV5-1 with TRBJ2-2; TRBD1 might be the D (5 bases). Germline lookup yields CDR1 SGHRS and CDR2 YFSETQ. The CDR3 runs 14 residues. V was shortened by 2 bases and J by 5 bases, with 10 bases between the two germline ends. The CDR3 spells CASSFRAETGELFF. For the CDR3, the DNA is TGCGCCAGCAGCTTCAGGGCCGAAACCGGGGAGCTGTTTTTT.

The J gene is TRBJ1-3, the V gene TRBV29-1; D is uncertain. This CDR3 has 13 residues. From germline, CDR1 is SQVTM and CDR2 ANQGSEA. The V and J ends lost 4 bases and 1 base respectively, with 8 bases between them. CDR3 sequence reads: CSVAVSSGNTIYF. The CDR3 bases are TGCAGCGTTGCAGTGTCGTCTGGAAACACCATATATTTT.

About this clone: One end of the junction varies from germline; a read error may be responsible. The chain carries TRBV5-6 and TRBJ1-3; the D is unclear. Germline CDR1 and CDR2: SGHDT and YYEEEE. The CDR3 length is 13 residues. In DNA form, the CDR3 reads TGTGCCAGCAGCCCCGGACCTGGAGACACCATATATTTT. This sequence encodes CASSPGPGDTIYF. Looking up the rest from reference TRBV5-6 and TRBJ1-3 gives the full variable domain: DAGVTQSPTHLIKTRGQQVTLRCSPKSGHDTVSWYQQALGQGPQFIFQYYEEEERQRGNFPDRFSGHQFPNYSSELNVNALLLGDSALYLCASSPGPGDTIYFGEGSWLTVV.

The rearrangement joins TRBV5-6 to TRBJ2-3; no definite D call. CDR3 length: 13 amino acids. Germline V gene data show CDR1 as SGHDT and CDR2 as YYEEEE. V gave up 5 bases and J gave up 0 bases, with 7 bases separating them. The CDR3 sequence: CASSFSSTDTQYF. The CDR3 coding sequence is TGTGCCAGCAGTTTCTCTAGCACAGATACGCAGTATTTT.

The genes are TRBV7-8 and TRBJ1-4, with 9 bases that match TRBD1. This CDR3 spans 14 amino acids. Germline V lookup: CDR1 SGHVS, CDR2 FQNEAQ. With V trimmed by 4 bases and J by 5 bases, 2 bases remained unmatched. In DNA, the CDR3 is TGTGCCAGCAGCTGGGGACAGGGCAATGAAAAACTGTTTTTT. Translated: CASSWGQGNEKLFF.

The chain employs TRBV6-5 and TRBJ2-7; TRBD2 is a possible D gene (5 bases). This CDR3 has 16 amino acids. Germline CDR1 is MNHEY and CDR2 is SVGAGI. Trimming took 0 bases from V and 7 from J, leaving 19 bases between them. CDR3 loop: CASSYSARAFFGEQYF. In DNA, the CDR3 is TGTGCCAGCAGTTACTCCGCGAGGGCCTTTTTCGGTGAGCAGTACTTC.

This sequence joins TRBV7-9 and TRBJ1-2; no clear D gene. V was trimmed by 4 bases and J by 0 bases, leaving 9 bases between them. Germline CDR1 SEHNR, CDR2 FQNEAQ (reference sequence). The CDR3 length is 14 residues. The CDR3 here is CASSSLPSNYGYTF. The CDR3 bases are TGTGCCAGCAGCTCTCTCCCCTCTAACTATGGCTACACCTTC.

This clone was seen just once. The genes are TRBV10-3 and TRBJ1-2; a weak D match, TRBD1 (5 bases). Trimming removed 3 bases from V and 0 bases from J, with 11 bases in between. This CDR3 spans 15 amino acids. From germline, CDR1 is ENHRY and CDR2 SYGVKD. The CDR3 sequence is CAISDPGNPNYGYTF. The CDR3 DNA is TGTGCCATCAGTGATCCAGGGAACCCTAACTATGGCTACACCTTC.

The chain joins TRBV10-3 to TRBJ1-6; 9 bases fit TRBD1. This CDR3 contains 15 residues. Germline V lookup: CDR1 ENHRY, CDR2 SYGVKD. Trimming cost V 6 bases and J 6 bases; bases outside gene matches: 6. CDR3 amino acids: CAISLQGAGNSPLHF. The CDR3, as DNA: TGTGCCATCAGCCTACAGGGGGCAGGTAATTCACCCCTCCACTTT.

The chain combines TRBV11-3 with TRBJ2-7; D is ambiguous. This CDR3 comprises 15 residues. V gave up 5 bases and J gave up 2 bases, with 16 bases separating them. Looked up from germline, CDR1 is SGHNT and CDR2 is YENEEA. CDR3: CASSVRFGVPYEQYF. CDR3 sequence (DNA): TGTGCCAGCAGCGTTCGCTTTGGGGTCCCCTACGAGCAGTACTTC. Full variable domain (missing parts from reference TRBV11-3 and TRBJ2-7): EAGVVQSPRYKIIEKKQPVAFWCNPISGHNTLYWYLQNLGQGPELLIRYENEEAVDDSQLPKDRFSAERLKGVDSTLKIQPAELGDSAVYLCASSVRFGVPYEQYFGPGTRLTVT.

The rearrangement joins TRBV5-6 to TRBJ2-3; D could derive from TRBD1 or TRBD2 (5 bases each). Trimming cost V 1 base and J 0 bases, with 15 bases left between them. This CDR3 has 17 amino acids. From germline, CDR1 is SGHDT and CDR2 YYEEEE. CDR3 in amino acids: CASSLQGTAPSTDTQYF. The CDR3 coding sequence is TGTGCCAGCAGCTTGCAAGGGACGGCCCCTAGCACAGATACGCAGTATTTT.

The chain has TRBV5-3 and TRBJ1-4; D not resolved. TRBV5-3 is labeled an ORF, and its function is uncertain. Trimming pared 6 bases from V and 0 bases from J, leaving 21 bases between. This CDR3 contains 18 residues. The CDR3 protein is CARTMILYSGTTNEKLFF. The CDR3 DNA sequence: TGTGCCAGAACTATGATCCTTTACTCTGGGACAACTAATGAAAAACTGTTTTTT.

The CDR3, as DNA: TGTGCCAGCAGCTTAGGGACGAGCGGGACAGCCTACGAGCAGTACTTC. Its protein product is CASSLGTSGTAYEQYF. The chain is built from TRBV7-9 and TRBJ2-7; D may be TRBD1 or TRBD2 (7 bases each). The CDR3 extends over 16 amino acids. The germline V and J ends were trimmed by 1 base and 2 bases, with 15 bases remaining between them. The germline gives CDR1 SEHNR, CDR2 FQNEAQ (reference sequence).

The table lists this clone with a few counts. V gene TRBV2 combines with J gene TRBJ1-2; D not certain. Trimming stripped 5 bases from V and 8 bases from J, with 12 bases between. Per the germline V gene, CDR1 is SNHLY and CDR2 is FYNNEI. The CDR3 is 12 residues long. The CDR3 region has the DNA TGTGCCAGCAGTCTGAGGTGGTCCGGCTACACCTTC. Its translation: CASSLRWSGYTF.

This sequence joins TRBV10-2 and TRBJ2-3; TRBD2 is a possible D gene (7 bases). Trimming removed 4 bases at V and 0 bases at J, with 14 bases between. The CDR3 totals 16 residues. CDR1 is WSHSY, CDR2 SAAADI, per germline. Written as DNA, the CDR3 is TGCGCCAGCAGTGTGGGGAGGGGGGATAGCACAGATACGCAGTATTTT. Translating gives CASSVGRGDSTDTQYF.

J is TRBJ1-2 and V is TRBV21-1. TRBV21-1 is a pseudogene segment. This CDR3 comprises 15 residues. The CDR3 reads CASNPASIRHYGYTF. As DNA, the CDR3 is TGTGCCAGCAACCCGGCTTCAATTCGTCACTATGGCTACACCTTC.

The chain recombines TRBV24-1 with TRBJ1-1; TRBD1 matches at 9 bases. The trim removed 10 bases at V and 1 base at J, leaving 3 bases unmatched. The CDR3 runs 13 residues. The V gene's germline CDR1 is KGHDR and CDR2 SFDVKD. The CDR3 sequence is CATTGQGNTEAFF. The CDR3 nucleotides are TGTGCCACAACGGGACAGGGGAACACTGAAGCTTTCTTT.

CDR3 in DNA: TGTGCCAGCAGCTCAAAGAACAGGGCGTACCTCACCTACGAGCAGTACTTC. Protein sequence: CASSSKNRAYLTYEQYF. This chain connects TRBV5-6 to TRBJ2-7, with D perhaps matching TRBD1 (6 bases). CDR1 SGHDT and CDR2 YYEEEE come from the germline V gene. CDR3 size: 17 residues. The V and J ends lost 3 bases and 2 bases respectively, with 21 bases between them. The variable domain in full, completed from reference TRBV5-6 and TRBJ2-7, reads DAGVTQSPTHLIKTRGQQVTLRCSPKSGHDTVSWYQQALGQGPQFIFQYYEEEERQRGNFPDRFSGHQFPNYSSELNVNALLLGDSALYLCASSSKNRAYLTYEQYFGPGTRLTVT.

The sample holds one count of this clone. The rearrangement links TRBV19 to TRBJ1-5; a possible D gene is TRBD1 (5 bases). The V gene lost 8 bases and the J gene lost 4 bases, with 15 bases spanning the gap. Germline CDR1 is LNHDA and CDR2 is SQIVND (reference sequence). CDR3 length: 14 residues. CDR3 protein: CASLGQGDNQPQHF. Written as DNA, the CDR3 is TGTGCCAGTTTGGGCCAGGGCGATAATCAGCCCCAGCATTTT.

The chain is built from TRBV7-6 and TRBJ2-7, with unresolved D. V gave up 6 bases and J gave up 3 bases, with 12 bases separating them. CDR1 is SGHVS and CDR2 is FNYEAQ in the germline V gene. The CDR3 consists of 13 residues. This CDR3 reads CASSPRRYYEQYF. The DNA for the CDR3 is TGTGCCAGCAGTCCGAGGAGATACTACGAGCAGTACTTC.

Notes on this clone: One junction end disagrees with the germline gene, perhaps due to a read error. V is TRBV2 and J is TRBJ1-1; the D gene is possibly TRBD1 (5 bases). The CDR3 loop spans 12 amino acids. The germline gives CDR1 SNHLY, CDR2 FYNNEI. The chain's CDR3 is CAGREIDTEAFF. CDR3 sequence (DNA): TGTGCCGGCAGGGAAATCGACACTGAAGCTTTCTTT.